This T cell receptor beta chain emerged from a study of cytomegalovirus exposure and HLA in healthy donors. This PCR relied on a set of 60 Vbeta primers and 13 Jbeta primers. Profiled with immunoSEQ multiplex PCR; TCRdb holds only in-frame clones, not every one. Among about 170,000 clones listed, 73% were seen once. This clone was seen a single time. This CDR3 is 15 amino acids long. V was shortened by 0 bases and J by 4 bases, with 11 bases between the two germline ends. Germline V gene sequence: CDR1 SGHRS, CDR2 YFSETQ. The chain couples TRBV5-1 to TRBJ1-5; perhaps TRBD1 as D (5 bases). This TCR derives from a woman younger than 30 in good health and CMV-seropositive. Material: PBMCs. The CDR3 DNA is TGCGCCAGCAGCTTGGAAGGGGCGGATAATCAGCCCCAGCATTTT. It yields the protein CASSLEGADNQPQHF. The whole variable domain, filled in from reference TRBV5-1 and TRBJ1-5, reads KAGVTQTPRYLIKTRGQQVTLSCSPISGHRSVSWYQQTPGQGLQFLFEYFSETQRNKGNFPGRFSGRQFSNSRSEMNVSTLELGDSALYLCASSLEGADNQPQHFGDGTRLSIL.